One T cell receptor (beta chain) is described in this entry. The antigen is not known. This specimen comes from a study of blood T cells in healthy people across ages. Germline-derived CDR1 and CDR2 are MNHEY and SMNVEV (reference sequence). Trimming took 5 bases from V and 3 from J, leaving 10 bases between them. This CDR3 is built from 13 residues. Then a second PCR, running roughly 7 to 11 cycles, was carried out with a sample-barcoded 5' primer and a J-beta primer mix. From each sample, at least 2.5 million paired-end reads containing CDR3 were obtained. TCRdb used MiXCR to reprocess the 5' RACE reads, holding one entry per CDR3 protein. The sample yields over 1,300,000 distinct CDR3 sequences, around 55% seen once. Study-wide findings and caveats: The percentage of naive T cells correlated strongly with TCR beta diversity. It was the long-lived donors that had more naive CD4+ cells and higher diversity than aged donors.

The clonotype was recovered from a man aged 18-30 years in good health. This rearrangement joins TRBV27 to TRBJ1-2; D is uncertain. Input material: blood. The CDR3 region is CASSTPDDYGYTF. The DNA of the CDR3 is TGTGCCAGCAGTACCCCCGATGACTATGGCTACACCTTC.